This TCR beta chain was sequenced in a study of cytomegalovirus exposure and HLA in healthy donors. Study conclusions and caveats: There were 160 or so TCR beta chains listed as cytomegalovirus-associated. While the bulk of TCR sequences proved rare, some public TCRs turned up in many donors.

A word on this clone: Its specificity is not known.

The CDR3 contains 15 residues. Trimming removed 1 base from V and 9 bases from J, with 16 bases in between. Germline CDR1 is SGHAT and CDR2 is FQDESV (reference sequence). When sampled, the donors appeared nominally healthy, though they likely had unrecorded immune exposures. PCR used 60 Vbeta primers and 13 Jbeta primers. Under the authors' procedure: Later analysis identified approximately 80 million unique TCR beta chains, about 12 million shared. Here immunoSEQ multiplex PCR was the method, and the copy in TCRdb shows in-frame clones only, minus some. The DNA was the basis for D and trimming; V, J and clone size are from that table. The repertoire includes around 100,000 clones, less than 80% of them detected once, and 4% to 5% sits in the top ten.

The sequence was obtained from a woman between 40 and 55 years old in good health and CMV-seropositive. Sequenced input: PBMCs. This chain connects TRBV11-1 to TRBJ2-1, with TRBD2 as a possible D gene (7 bases). The CDR3 sequence is CASSLGDRRGGEQFF. DNA for the CDR3: TGTGCCAGCAGCTTAGGAGATCGGAGGGGGGGTGAGCAGTTCTTC.